A selection of T cell receptor beta chains follows, all from one sample in a study of T cells in Graves' hyperthyroidism and ophthalmopathy. TCRdb reprocessed the multiplex PCR reads via MiXCR and lists one record per CDR3 protein. The sample has over 250,000 distinct CDR3 sequences, about 20% seen once. Sequencing input: blood. The receptors derive from a man under 40 with Graves' ophthalmopathy. Each CDR3 is given with its conserved first and last residue. D genes are given only for firm matches. Some rows have no size entry. The others give once, few or many, or a class for an expanded clone.

J,V,size,D,CDR3,DNA
TRBJ2-1,TRBV27,few,-,CATGEGANEQFF,TGTGCCACGGGGGAGGGGGCCAATGAGCAGTTCTTC
TRBJ1-2,TRBV20-1,many,-,CSASQDVESYTF,TGCAGTGCTAGCCAAGACGTGGAGAGCTACACCTTC
TRBJ2-3,TRBV3-1,many,-,CASSQPGASTDTQYF,TGTGCCAGCAGCCAACCGGGGGCTAGCACAGATACGCAGTATTTT
TRBJ1-2,TRBV28,many,-,CASSLPTPNYGYTF,TGTGCCAGCAGTTTACCGACACCTAACTATGGCTACACCTTC
TRBJ1-2,TRBV5-5,-,-,CASSLGAGSNYGYTF,TGTGCCAGCAGCCTGGGGGCAGGGAGTAACTATGGCTACACCTTC
TRBJ2-7,TRBV5-4,-,TRBD1,CASSTDRGREQYF,TGTGCCAGCAGCACGGACAGGGGGCGTGAGCAGTACTTC
TRBJ2-7,TRBV5-5,few,-,CASSPEGTLSYEQYF,TGTGCCAGCAGCCCCGAAGGGACACTTTCCTACGAGCAGTACTTC
TRBJ2-7,TRBV4-1,-,-,CASSSSGADYEQYF,TGCGCCAGCAGCTCTTCGGGGGCAGACTACGAGCAGTACTTC
TRBJ2-3,TRBV27,-,TRBD2,CASRSGLRSSDTQYF,TGTGCCAGTCGATCGGGACTACGGAGCTCGGATACGCAGTATTTT
TRBJ2-7,TRBV20-1,few,TRBD2,CSARDVVGGTVEQYF,TGCAGTGCTAGAGATGTAGTCGGGGGGACGGTCGAGCAGTACTTC
TRBJ2-1,TRBV10-1,few,TRBD2,CASSTGTSGRDEQFF,TGCGCCAGCAGTACCGGGACTAGCGGGAGAGATGAGCAGTTCTTC
TRBJ2-5,TRBV28,many,TRBD1,CASSPPGQGAETQYF,TGTGCCAGCAGCCCCCCTGGACAGGGTGCGGAGACCCAGTACTTC
TRBJ1-1,TRBV6-5,-,-,CASSSPPAGGTEAFF,TGTGCCAGCAGTTCACCCCCCGCAGGAGGGACTGAAGCTTTCTTT
TRBJ1-5,TRBV6-1,many,TRBD1,CASSEYWTGWEGGNQPQHF,TGTGCCAGCAGTGAATACTGGACAGGGTGGGAGGGTGGTAATCAGCCCCAGCATTTT
TRBJ2-1,TRBV5-6,-,TRBD2,CASNSPTSGGNEQFF,TGTGCCAGCAACTCCCCGACTAGCGGGGGTAATGAGCAGTTCTTC
TRBJ2-7,TRBV27,-,TRBD2,CASSLSGLAGVIGYEQYF,TGTGCCAGCAGTTTATCAGGACTAGCGGGAGTCATTGGCTACGAGCAGTACTTC
TRBJ1-1,TRBV9,many,-,CASSAEHMNTEAFF,TGTGCCAGCAGCGCCGAGCACATGAACACTGAAGCTTTCTTT
TRBJ2-5,TRBV7-2,many,-,CASSRGGGLTAETQYF,TGTGCCAGCAGCCGAGGCGGGGGCCTCACGGCAGAGACCCAGTACTTC
TRBJ2-6,TRBV6-6,few,-,CASSYTVKDSGANVLTF,TGTGCCAGCAGTTACACAGTAAAAGACTCTGGGGCCAACGTCCTGACTTTC
TRBJ2-1,TRBV7-2,-,TRBD2,CASSLEGGGGRLAGGEMFF,TGTGCCAGCAGCCTCGAGGGGGGAGGCGGGCGGCTAGCGGGAGGGGAGATGTTCTTC
TRBJ2-7,TRBV2,-,-,CASSEGFYEQYF,TGTGCCAGCAGTGAAGGTTTCTACGAGCAGTACTTC
TRBJ2-2,TRBV24-1,-,-,CATSDETRGGTGELFF,TGTGCCACCAGTGATGAGACCAGGGGAGGCACCGGGGAGCTGTTTTTT
TRBJ2-7,TRBV18,few,-,CASSPSFCEQYF,TGTGCCAGCTCACCCTCCTTTTGCGAGCAGTACTTC
TRBJ2-5,TRBV6-1,-,-,CASTGQETQYF,TGTGCCAGCACCGGCCAAGAGACCCAGTACTTC
TRBJ1-4,TRBV27,-,TRBD1,CASRPRGLDGEKLFF,TGTGCCAGCAGGCCCAGGGGGCTCGACGGTGAAAAACTGTTTTTT
TRBJ2-3,TRBV14,few,TRBD1,CASSQDRQGNTDTQYF,TGTGCCAGCAGCCAAGATCGACAGGGCAACACAGATACGCAGTATTTT
TRBJ2-1,TRBV7-3,-,-,CASSPNSGWGEQFF,TGTGCCAGCAGCCCTAACTCGGGATGGGGTGAGCAGTTCTTC
TRBJ2-1,TRBV20-1,few,TRBD2,CSARGTSGGYNEQFF,TGCAGTGCCCGCGGGACTAGCGGGGGATACAATGAGCAGTTCTTC
TRBJ1-1,TRBV5-1,many,TRBD1,CASSQGQGRTEAFF,TGCGCCAGCAGCCAAGGACAGGGTCGGACTGAAGCTTTCTTT
TRBJ2-1,TRBV20-1,many,TRBD2,CSARDYSGSGIEQFF,TGCAGTGCTAGAGATTATAGCGGGAGTGGGATTGAGCAGTTCTTC
TRBJ2-7,TRBV12-3/TRBV12-4,many,TRBD2,CASSLGTSGSFYEQYF,TGTGCCAGCAGCCTCGGGACTAGCGGGAGTTTCTACGAGCAGTACTTC
TRBJ2-1,TRBV30,few,-,CAWSVRGLASYNEQFF,TGTGCCTGGAGTGTACGGGGGCTAGCCTCCTACAATGAGCAGTTCTTC
TRBJ2-7,TRBV11-2,many,-,CASIIGPVKPYEQYF,TGTGCCAGCATCATAGGTCCGGTCAAACCCTACGAGCAGTACTTC